This passage covers 26 T cell receptor beta chains from one sample sequenced in a study of cytomegalovirus exposure and HLA in healthy donors. PCR involved 60 Vbeta and 13 Jbeta primers. TCRdb's copy holds only in-frame clones and misses some; the assay was immunoSEQ multiplex PCR. This table holds about 200,000 clones, 70% to 85% found once. Sequencing used PBMCs. These receptors were obtained from a male donor in good health and CMV-seronegative.

This clone was observed a few times. The chain links TRBV7-8 to TRBJ1-3; 10 bases are shared with TRBD1. CDR3 length: 16 residues. V was pared by 4 bases and J by 4 bases, with 7 bases of the junction left unmatched. The germline gives CDR1 SGHVS, CDR2 FQNEAQ. Here the CDR3 DNA reads TGTGCCAGCAGCTGGGCCGGGACAGGGGAAGGAAACACCATATATTTT. Translating it yields CASSWAGTGEGNTIYF.

The rearrangement links TRBV7-9 to TRBJ1-4; 9 bases are a match to TRBD1. Germline V gives CDR1 SEHNR, CDR2 FQNEAQ (reference sequence). The CDR3 runs 15 residues. Trimming removed 5 bases from V and 6 bases from J; junction bases left unmatched: 7. CDR3 amino acids: CASSRTGGADEKLFF. In DNA form, the CDR3 reads TGTGCCAGCAGCCGTACAGGGGGCGCAGATGAAAAACTGTTTTTT.

The rearrangement uses TRBV4-1 and TRBJ2-1, with 9 bases matching TRBD1. The trim removed 5 bases at V and 7 bases at J, leaving 9 bases unmatched. The CDR3 covers 15 residues. Per the germline V gene, CDR1 is MGHRA and CDR2 is YSYEKL. The CDR3 nucleotides read TGCGCCAGCAGCACCCCCGGGACAGGGATAAATGAGCAGTTCTTC. Amino acids: CASSTPGTGINEQFF.

The chain is built from TRBV6-1 and TRBJ2-6; D gene ambiguous. Germline assignment: CDR1 MNHNS and CDR2 SASEGT. This CDR3 is built from 14 residues. Trimming took off 2 bases at V and 2 bases at J, with 4 bases between the two ends. CDR3 protein: CASSETAGANVLTF. CDR3 nucleotide sequence: TGTGCCAGCAGTGAAACAGCTGGGGCCAACGTCCTGACTTTC.

This clone was recorded only once. This sequence joins TRBV7-2 and TRBJ2-1; a possible D gene is TRBD1 (5 bases). With 5 bases removed from V and 1 base from J, the gap between germline ends came to 15 bases. Germline CDR1 is SGHTA and CDR2 is FQGNSA. The CDR3 length is 16 residues. The CDR3 loop reads CASSLDATASYNEQFF. The CDR3 nucleotides read TGTGCCAGCAGCCTAGACGCGACAGCTTCCTACAATGAGCAGTTCTTC.

V is TRBV7-6 and J is TRBJ2-3, with D possibly matching TRBD2 (5 bases). This CDR3 has 16 amino acids. V was cut by 1 base and J by 0 bases, with 11 bases left in between. CDR1 SGHVS and CDR2 FNYEAQ come from the germline V gene. In DNA form, the CDR3 reads TGTGCCAGCAGCTTAGGAGGGCCGACTAGCACAGATACGCAGTATTTT. As protein: CASSLGGPTSTDTQYF.

The V call is TRBV30, the J call TRBJ1-1; weak D call: TRBD1 (5 bases). Deletions cut 5 bases from V and 4 bases from J, with 11 bases between. The CDR3 has 12 amino acids. Germline V gives CDR1 GTSNPN, CDR2 SVGIG (reference sequence). CDR3 nucleotides: TGTGCCTGGGGTCGCAGGGTCACTGAAGCTTTCTTT. This sequence encodes CAWGRRVTEAFF.

For this clone: Other DNA sequences in this sample translate to the same CDR3. V is TRBV20-1 and J is TRBJ2-1; D gene ambiguous. Germline V gene sequence: CDR1 DFQATT, CDR2 SNEGSKA (reference sequence). The CDR3 has 11 residues. Trimming shortened V by 2 bases and J by 7 bases, and 6 bases separated the two germline ends. In DNA, the CDR3 is TGCAGTGCTAGACTAGTAAATGAGCAGTTCTTC. Amino acids: CSARLVNEQFF.

The V call is TRBV5-4, the J call TRBJ1-2; 9 bases are a match to TRBD1. J gave up 6 bases and V 1 base, and 10 bases lay outside the gene matches. The CDR3 is made up of 16 amino acids. Germline CDR1 reads SGHNT; CDR2 reads YYREEE (reference sequence). CDR3 nucleotide sequence: TGTGCCAGCAGCTTGCCCGACCGGGACAGGGAGGATGGCTACACCTTC. Translation: CASSLPDRDREDGYTF.

This chain links TRBV7-2 with TRBJ1-5; 7 nucleotides align to TRBD1. Germline V lookup: CDR1 SGHTA, CDR2 FQGNSA. V was clipped by 5 bases and J by 3 bases; unmatched bases: 7. The CDR3 is 15 residues long. CDR3 in amino acids: CASSLGQNLNQPQHF. CDR3 sequence (DNA): TGTGCCAGCAGCCTGGGACAGAATCTCAATCAGCCCCAGCATTTT.

V and J are TRBV13 and TRBJ2-1; 11 nucleotides line up with TRBD2. CDR1 PRHDT and CDR2 FYEKMQ come from the germline V gene (reference sequence). V shed 3 bases, J shed 7 bases, and the junction held 5 bases outside the gene matches. The CDR3 contains 15 residues. The CDR3 region is CASSFGTSGFNEQFF. Written as DNA, the CDR3 is TGTGCCAGCAGCTTTGGGACTAGCGGCTTTAATGAGCAGTTCTTC.

This rearrangement joins TRBV28 to TRBJ2-1, with D perhaps TRBD2 (7 bases). Trimming stripped 7 bases from V and 4 bases from J, with 20 bases between. The CDR3 runs to 16 residues. CDR1 MDHEN and CDR2 SYDVKM come from the germline V gene. The CDR3 DNA reads as TGTGCCAGCACTGGGGGAGCGGGACAAACATACAATGAGCAGTTCTTC. Amino acids: CASTGGAGQTYNEQFF.

As DNA, the CDR3 is TGTGCCAGCAGTTTCCCCCGAGCGGGAGTAAAGGCCTACGAGCAGTACTTC. Encoded protein: CASSFPRAGVKAYEQYF. V gene TRBV28 combines with J gene TRBJ2-7; 8 nucleotides line up with TRBD2. The CDR3 totals 17 residues. Unmatched junction bases numbered 12, after V lost 3 bases and J lost 2 bases. CDR1 MDHEN and CDR2 SYDVKM come from the germline V gene.

V and J are TRBV29-1 and TRBJ2-1; weak D call: TRBD1 (6 bases). Trimming stripped 2 bases from V and 1 base from J, with 24 bases between. The CDR3 totals 19 residues. Germline CDR1 and CDR2: SQVTM and ANQGSEA. CDR3 sequence: CSVEPYLDAGDRSYNEQFF. The DNA of the CDR3 is TGCAGCGTTGAACCCTACCTCGATGCAGGGGATCGGTCCTACAATGAGCAGTTCTTC.

The chain employs TRBV7-6 and TRBJ1-5; D uncertain. V lost 4 bases and J lost 1, with 11 bases in between. The CDR3 consists of 15 residues. Germline V CDR1 and CDR2: SGHVS, FNYEAQ. As DNA, the CDR3 is TGTGCCAGCAGCTCCCCCCCCGAGAGCAATCAGCCCCAGCATTTT. Amino acids: CASSSPPESNQPQHF.

Comments on this clone: Compared with germline, one end of the junction differs, possibly owing to a read error. V and J are TRBV7-9 and TRBJ2-7; 8 bases line up with TRBD2. CDR1 and CDR2 (germline): SEHNR, FQNEAQ (reference sequence). The CDR3 runs 14 residues. CDR3 protein: CSSRHSSGLYEQYF. For the CDR3, the DNA is TGTTCCAGCAGGCATTCTAGCGGGCTCTACGAGCAGTACTTC.

The chain links TRBV19 to TRBJ1-1, with 7 positions matching TRBD1. V trimming: 3 bases; J trimming: 2 bases; junction bases outside the gene matches: 6. Per germline, CDR1 LNHDA and CDR2 SQIVND (reference sequence). CDR3 length equals 15 residues. DNA for the CDR3: TGTGCCAGTAGTATCGAGGACAGGATTAACACTGAAGCTTTCTTT. Residues: CASSIEDRINTEAFF.

For the CDR3, the DNA is TGCAGCGTTCCCCTCTTGAGACAGGGGGCGTCATTTAACTATGGCTACACCTTC. This sequence encodes CSVPLLRQGASFNYGYTF. The chain combines TRBV29-1 with TRBJ1-2, with 10 bases aligning to TRBD1. Trimming took 5 bases from V and 1 from J; bases not matched to a gene: 16. The CDR3 has 18 amino acids. Germline V gene data show CDR1 as SQVTM and CDR2 as ANQGSEA.

This clone was detected once. This rearrangement joins TRBV19 to TRBJ2-7; 15 bases align to TRBD2. Germline lookup yields CDR1 LNHDA and CDR2 SQIVND (reference sequence). The junction had 10 bases not matched to a gene; V was cut back by 3 bases and J by 4 bases. CDR3 length: 18 residues. The CDR3 bases are TGTGCCAGTAGTATTCGGCTCGGACTAGCGGGAGGGAAGTACGAGCAGTACTTC. It is translated as CASSIRLGLAGGKYEQYF.

The CDR3 loop is CASSLGPGGALTYEQYF. For the CDR3, the DNA is TGTGCCAGCAGCTTGGGGCCCGGAGGGGCCCTTACCTACGAGCAGTACTTC. The genes are TRBV5-5 and TRBJ2-7, with D perhaps TRBD2 (6 bases). The CDR3 contains 17 residues. CDR1 is SGHKS and CDR2 is YYEKEE in the germline V gene (reference sequence). The V gene lost 0 bases and the J gene lost 2 bases, with 18 bases spanning the gap.

This chain links TRBV29-1 with TRBJ2-7, with 10 bases lining up with TRBD1. This CDR3 has 13 amino acids. J was trimmed by 2 bases and V by 6 bases; bases with no gene match: 4. From germline, CDR1 is SQVTM and CDR2 ANQGSEA. CDR3 nucleotide sequence: TGCAGCGTGACAGGGGGCAGACCCTACGAGCAGTACTTC. It translates to CSVTGGRPYEQYF.

The chain is built from TRBV7-3 and TRBJ2-1; 12 positions agree with TRBD2. CDR1 is SGHTA, CDR2 FQGTGA, per germline. This CDR3 is 19 amino acids long. Trimming at V came to 4 bases and at J to 1 base, leaving 11 bases not matched to a gene. The CDR3 DNA reads TGTGCCAGCAGCTCGAGGGGGACTAGCGGGCCCAAATCCTACAATGAGCAGTTCTTC. Translating it yields CASSSRGTSGPKSYNEQFF.

Remarks on this clone: Other DNA sequences in this sample translate to the same CDR3. The chain couples TRBV10-2 to TRBJ1-1; D gene uncertain. The germline gives CDR1 WSHSY, CDR2 SAAADI. The CDR3 consists of 12 residues. The V gene lost 1 base and the J gene lost 3 bases, with 3 bases spanning the gap. CDR3 nucleotide sequence: TGCGCCAGCAGTGAGTTATACACTGAAGCTTTCTTT. Protein product: CASSELYTEAFF.

The CDR3 coding sequence is TGTGCCAGCAGCTTGCCCTCGGCTAGGCTTGCAATTCGCTACACCTTC. Translating it yields CASSLPSARLAIRYTF. The chain combines TRBV28 with TRBJ1-2; D unclear. Trimming left V 6 bases short and J 9 bases short, with 26 bases between. The germline V gene encodes CDR1 MDHEN and CDR2 SYDVKM. The CDR3 is made up of 16 amino acids.

The chain combines TRBV10-2 with TRBJ2-7; D perhaps matches TRBD2 (6 bases). Trimming left V 8 bases short and J 1 base short, with 9 bases between. The CDR3 has 12 residues. The germline V gene encodes CDR1 WSHSY and CDR2 SAAADI. CDR3 sequence (DNA): TGCGCCAGCGGGACTTTGTCCTACGAGCAGTACTTC. It is translated as CASGTLSYEQYF.

The chain carries TRBV7-2 and TRBJ1-3; 7 bases fit TRBD1. Germline lookup yields CDR1 SGHTA and CDR2 FQGNSA. The CDR3 loop spans 14 amino acids. V was clipped by 5 bases and J by 4 bases; unmatched bases: 5. Here the CDR3 DNA reads TGTGCCAGCAGCCCGGCAGGGGGAGGAAACACCATATATTTT. Residues: CASSPAGGGNTIYF.